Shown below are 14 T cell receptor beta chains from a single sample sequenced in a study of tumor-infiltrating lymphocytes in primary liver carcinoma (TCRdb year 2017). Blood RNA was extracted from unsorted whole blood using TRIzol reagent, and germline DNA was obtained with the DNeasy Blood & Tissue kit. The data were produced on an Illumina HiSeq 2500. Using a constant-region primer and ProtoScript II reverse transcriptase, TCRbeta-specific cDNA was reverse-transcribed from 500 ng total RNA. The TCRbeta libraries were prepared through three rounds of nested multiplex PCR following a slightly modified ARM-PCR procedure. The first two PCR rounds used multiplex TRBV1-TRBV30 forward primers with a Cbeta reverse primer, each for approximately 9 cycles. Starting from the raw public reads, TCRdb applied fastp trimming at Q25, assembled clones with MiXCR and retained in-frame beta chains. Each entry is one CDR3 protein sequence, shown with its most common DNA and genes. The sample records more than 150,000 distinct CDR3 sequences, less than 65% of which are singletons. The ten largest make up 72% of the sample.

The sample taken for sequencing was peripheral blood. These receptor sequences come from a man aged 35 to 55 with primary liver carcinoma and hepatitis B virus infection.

CDR3 sequence (DNA): TGTGCCAGCAGCTTGGGGACAGCTAAAAATGAGCAGTTCTTC. Translated: CASSLGTAKNEQFF. This chain uses TRBV5-5 with TRBJ2-1; maybe TRBD1 (6 bases). V was cut by 0 bases and J by 7 bases, with 11 bases left in between. Germline CDR1 SGHKS, CDR2 YYEKEE (reference sequence). The CDR3 sequence is 14 residues long.

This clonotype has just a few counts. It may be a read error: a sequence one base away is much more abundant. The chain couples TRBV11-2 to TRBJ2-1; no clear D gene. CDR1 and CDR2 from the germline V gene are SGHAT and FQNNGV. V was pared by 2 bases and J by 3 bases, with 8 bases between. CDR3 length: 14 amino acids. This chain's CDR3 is CASSLPLVYNEQFF. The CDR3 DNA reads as TGTGCCAGCAGCTTACCTCTAGTCTACAATGAGCAGTTCTTC.

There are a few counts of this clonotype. CDR3 residues: CASSDRANTEAFF. CDR3 sequence (DNA): TGTGCCAGTAGTGACAGGGCGAACACTGAAGCTTTCTTT. The rearrangement links TRBV12-3 or TRBV12-4 to TRBJ1-1; 7 bases are shared with TRBD1. V dropped 9 bases and J dropped 1; count of bases not matched to a gene: 5. The CDR3 has 13 amino acids.

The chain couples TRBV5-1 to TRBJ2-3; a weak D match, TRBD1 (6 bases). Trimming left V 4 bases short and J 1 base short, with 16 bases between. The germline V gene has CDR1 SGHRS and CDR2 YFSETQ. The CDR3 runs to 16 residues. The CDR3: CASSQTGLAGTDTQYF. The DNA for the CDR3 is TGCGCCAGCAGCCAGACAGGCTTAGCCGGCACAGATACGCAGTATTTT.

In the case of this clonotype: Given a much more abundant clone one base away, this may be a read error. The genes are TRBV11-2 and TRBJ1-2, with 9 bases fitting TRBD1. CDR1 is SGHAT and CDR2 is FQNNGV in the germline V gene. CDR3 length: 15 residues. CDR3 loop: CASSWRQGGTYGCTF. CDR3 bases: TGTGCCAGCAGCTGGCGACAGGGGGGGACCTATGGCTGCACCTTC.

The CDR3 DNA reads as TGTGCCATCAGGGTAACAGATCTAGAGACCCAGTACTTC. It codes for CAIRVTDLETQYF. This chain uses TRBV10-3 with TRBJ2-5; no reliable D call. CDR3 length: 13 amino acids. V dropped 6 bases and J dropped 4 bases, with 12 bases sitting between them. CDR1 is ENHRY, CDR2 SYGVKD, per germline.

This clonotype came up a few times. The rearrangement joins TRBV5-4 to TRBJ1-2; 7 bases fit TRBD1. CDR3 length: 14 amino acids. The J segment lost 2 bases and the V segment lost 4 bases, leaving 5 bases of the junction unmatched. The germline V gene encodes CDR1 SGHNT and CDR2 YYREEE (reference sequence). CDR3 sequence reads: CASSATGPNYGYTF. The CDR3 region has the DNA TGTGCCAGCAGCGCGACAGGGCCCAACTATGGCTACACCTTC.

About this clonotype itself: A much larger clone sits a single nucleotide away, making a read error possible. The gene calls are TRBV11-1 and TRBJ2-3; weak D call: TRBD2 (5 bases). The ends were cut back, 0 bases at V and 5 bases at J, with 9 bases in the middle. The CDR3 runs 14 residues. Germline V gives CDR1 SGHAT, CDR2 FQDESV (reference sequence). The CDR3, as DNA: TGTGCCAGCAGCTTAGCGGGAGCTATAGATACGCAGTATTTT. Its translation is CASSLAGAIDTQYF.

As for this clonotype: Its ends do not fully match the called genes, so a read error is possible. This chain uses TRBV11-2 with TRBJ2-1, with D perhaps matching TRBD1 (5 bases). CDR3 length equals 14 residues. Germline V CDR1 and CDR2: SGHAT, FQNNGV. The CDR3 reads CSSSGQTSYNEQFF. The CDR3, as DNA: TGTTCCAGCAGTGGACAAACCTCCTACAATGAGCAGTTCTTC.

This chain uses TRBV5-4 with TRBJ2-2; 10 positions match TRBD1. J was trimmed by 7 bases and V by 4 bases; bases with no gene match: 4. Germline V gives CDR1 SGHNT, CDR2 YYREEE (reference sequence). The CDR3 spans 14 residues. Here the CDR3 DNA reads TGTGCCAGCAGCATGGGACAGGGGAGCGGGGAGCTGTTTTTT. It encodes CASSMGQGSGELFF.

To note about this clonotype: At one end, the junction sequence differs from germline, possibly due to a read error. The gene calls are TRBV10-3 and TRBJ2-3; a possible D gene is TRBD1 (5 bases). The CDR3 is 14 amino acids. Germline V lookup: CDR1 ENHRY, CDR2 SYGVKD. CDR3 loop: CVISAARDADTQYF. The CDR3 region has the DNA TGTGTCATCAGTGCCGCCAGGGATGCAGATACGCAGTATTTT.

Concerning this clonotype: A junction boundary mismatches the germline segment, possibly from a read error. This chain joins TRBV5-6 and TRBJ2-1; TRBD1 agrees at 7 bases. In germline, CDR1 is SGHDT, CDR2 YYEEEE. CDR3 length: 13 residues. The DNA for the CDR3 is TGTGCCAACAGCCCGGGACAGTACAATGAGCAGTTCTTC. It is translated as CANSPGQYNEQFF. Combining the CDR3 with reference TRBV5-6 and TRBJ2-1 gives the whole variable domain DAGVTQSPTHLIKTRGQQVTLRCSPKSGHDTVSWYQQALGQGPQFIFQYYEEEERQRGNFPDRFSGHQFPNYSSELNVNALLLGDSALYLCANSPGQYNEQFFGPGTRLTVL.

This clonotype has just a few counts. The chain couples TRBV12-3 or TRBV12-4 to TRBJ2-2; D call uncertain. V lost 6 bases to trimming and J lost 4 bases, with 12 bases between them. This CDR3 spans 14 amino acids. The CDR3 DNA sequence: TGTGCCAGCAGCCCCCCTCCCCCCACCGGGGAGCTGTTTTTT. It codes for CASSPPPPTGELFF.

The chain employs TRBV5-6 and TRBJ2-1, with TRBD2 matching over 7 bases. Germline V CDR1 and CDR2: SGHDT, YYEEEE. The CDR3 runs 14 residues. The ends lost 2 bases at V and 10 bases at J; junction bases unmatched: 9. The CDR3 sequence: CASSFLGLSGEQFF. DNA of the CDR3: TGTGCCAGCAGCTTCCTGGGACTAAGCGGGGAGCAGTTCTTC.